These 15 T cell receptor beta chains were sequenced from one sample in a study of blood T cell repertoires in COVID-19. Measured with immunoSEQ multiplex PCR; TCRdb has only the in-frame clones, and not every one. The sample includes 200,000 to 250,000 clones, 88% of them seen just once. The sample consisted of peripheral blood. The receptor set was obtained from a woman in her 30s with COVID-19, enrolled during active disease.

In its sample, this clone was seen a few times. This chain connects TRBV19 to TRBJ1-5, with D possibly being TRBD1 (6 bases). V was pared by 5 bases and J by 9 bases, with 20 bases between. The CDR3 spans 15 residues. CDR1 and CDR2 (germline): LNHDA, SQIVND (reference sequence). The DNA of the CDR3 is TGTGCCAGTAGTTGGGTTGGTGGCAGGGGTTGGCCCCAGCATTTT. Protein product: CASSWVGGRGWPQHF.

V is TRBV10-2 and J is TRBJ2-1; tentative D call: TRBD2 (6 bases). With 4 bases removed from V and 2 bases from J, the gap between germline ends came to 12 bases. Germline V gives CDR1 WSHSY, CDR2 SAAADI. The CDR3 is 15 amino acids. For the CDR3, the DNA is TGCGCCAGCAGTGCGGCGGGACCAACCTACAATGAGCAGTTCTTC. Its protein product is CASSAAGPTYNEQFF.

This chain uses TRBV28 with TRBJ1-6; D not resolved. The CDR3 covers 13 residues. Per the germline V gene, CDR1 is MDHEN and CDR2 is SYDVKM. Trimming cost V 8 bases and J 6 bases, with 11 bases left between them. The CDR3 sequence: CASLFSLNSPLHF. CDR3 DNA: TGTGCCAGCCTCTTTTCCCTTAATTCACCCCTCCACTTT.

The rearrangement joins TRBV14 to TRBJ1-2; D ambiguous. V was pared by 0 bases and J by 8 bases, with 10 bases between. The CDR3 totals 13 residues. Germline assignment: CDR1 SGHDN and CDR2 FVKESK. The CDR3: CASSQDEGRGYTF. The CDR3 coding sequence is TGTGCCAGCAGCCAAGATGAGGGCAGAGGCTACACCTTC.

The gene calls are TRBV5-4 and TRBJ2-1; 7 bases agree with TRBD2. Germline values: CDR1 SGHNT, CDR2 YYREEE (reference sequence). The CDR3 runs to 17 residues. V lost 4 bases and J lost 2; bases outside the gene matches: 12. The CDR3 is CASSPMGGRATYNEQFF. The CDR3 DNA reads as TGTGCCAGCAGCCCCATGGGCGGGAGAGCCACCTACAATGAGCAGTTCTTC.

This chain connects TRBV9 to TRBJ2-2; no definite D call. CDR1 is SGDLS and CDR2 is YYNGEE in the germline V gene. This CDR3 has 15 amino acids. Between the trimmed V and J ends, which lost 3 bases and 2 bases, there was a span of 11 bases. The CDR3 region is CASSAVLLNTGELFF. As DNA, the CDR3 is TGTGCCAGCAGCGCGGTACTCCTAAACACCGGGGAGCTGTTTTTT.

V gene TRBV15 combines with J gene TRBJ1-1, with no clear D. The CDR3 spans 14 residues. With 3 bases removed from V and 7 bases from J, the gap between germline ends came to 15 bases. Germline V gene lookup returns CDR1 LNHNV and CDR2 YYDKDF (reference sequence). The CDR3 sequence is CATSSGMVRHEAFF. DNA of the CDR3: TGTGCCACCAGCAGCGGGATGGTTAGACATGAAGCTTTCTTT. The complete variable domain, with remaining parts taken from reference TRBV15 and TRBJ1-1, reads DAMVIQNPRYQVTQFGKPVTLSCSQTLNHNVMYWYQQKSSQAPKLLFHYYDKDFNNEADTPDNFQSRRPNTSFCFLDIRSPGLGDTAMYLCATSSGMVRHEAFFGQGTRLTVV.

This clone was seen once. The CDR3 here is CSVDVGLAGGPDTGELFF. The CDR3 DNA is TGCAGCGTAGATGTAGGACTAGCGGGAGGGCCTGACACCGGGGAGCTGTTTTTT. The chain has TRBV29-1 and TRBJ2-2; 15 nucleotides line up with TRBD2. This CDR3 comprises 18 residues. Unmatched junction bases numbered 11, after V lost 6 bases and J lost 3 bases. Germline CDR1 reads SQVTM; CDR2 reads ANQGSEA.

The chain links TRBV27 to TRBJ2-7; a possible D gene is TRBD2 (5 bases). The length of the CDR3 is 13 residues. Germline V gene sequence: CDR1 MNHEY, CDR2 SMNVEV (reference sequence). V was cut by 5 bases and J by 0 bases, with 8 bases left in between. CDR3 in amino acids: CASSPGSSYEQYF. CDR3 sequence (DNA): TGTGCCAGCAGTCCGGGGAGCTCCTACGAGCAGTACTTC.

The rearrangement uses TRBV19 and TRBJ2-3; D is perhaps TRBD2 (6 bases). Germline V gene data show CDR1 as LNHDA and CDR2 as SQIVND (reference sequence). The V end lost 6 bases, the J end lost 0 bases, and 13 bases lay between the germline ends. The CDR3 sequence is 15 residues long. The chain's CDR3 is CASRPLAASTDTQYF. In DNA form, the CDR3 reads TGTGCCAGTAGACCACTAGCCGCTAGCACAGATACGCAGTATTTT.

Here the CDR3 reads CASSRGTDTYNEQFF. CDR3 in DNA: TGTGCCAGCAGCCGGGGGACAGATACCTACAATGAGCAGTTCTTC. V is TRBV7-2 and J is TRBJ2-1, with a possible D match to TRBD1 (7 bases). The CDR3 sequence is 15 residues long. V dropped 5 bases and J dropped 2 bases, with 13 bases sitting between them. Germline V lookup: CDR1 SGHTA, CDR2 FQGNSA. The full variable domain, with the rest looked up from reference TRBV7-2 and TRBJ2-1, is GAGVSQSPSNKVTEKGKDVELRCDPISGHTALYWYRQSLGQGLEFLIYFQGNSAPDKSGLPSDRFSAERTGGSVSTLTIQRTQQEDSAVYLCASSRGTDTYNEQFFGPGTRLTVL.

The count of this clone is one. This chain joins TRBV11-3 and TRBJ1-1, with 9 positions matching TRBD1. The CDR3 length is 19 residues. The V segment lost 5 bases and the J segment 0 bases; nucleotides outside the gene matches: 16. From germline, CDR1 is SGHNT and CDR2 YENEEA. Here the CDR3 reads CASSDGTGWAGDMNTEAFF. The CDR3 bases are TGTGCCAGCAGCGACGGGACAGGGTGGGCGGGCGATATGAACACTGAAGCTTTCTTT.

For the CDR3, the DNA is TGTGCCAGCAGTTACTCAAAGCGGAATGAGCAGTTCTTC. Its protein product is CASSYSKRNEQFF. V usage is TRBV6-2 or TRBV6-3 and J usage is TRBJ2-1; possible D gene TRBD2, 5 bases. The CDR3 covers 13 residues. Germline V lookup: CDR1 MNHEY, CDR2 SVGEGT. V shed 0 bases and J shed 7 bases, with 7 bases lying between them.

The chain is built from TRBV3-1 (or the pseudogene TRBV3-2) and TRBJ2-7; no firm D call. The germline gives CDR1 LGHDT, CDR2 YNNKEL (reference sequence). Trimming shortened V by 1 base and J by 5 bases, and 18 bases separated the two germline ends. The CDR3 spans 16 residues. The DNA for the CDR3 is TGTGCCAGCAGCCAAGCCTGGGCAGGTAAAGGCCACGAGCAGTACTTC. Protein product: CASSQAWAGKGHEQYF.

The chain recombines TRBV5-1 with TRBJ2-3, with TRBD2 matching over 13 bases. The CDR3 is 18 residues long. Trimming cost V 2 bases and J 2 bases; bases outside gene matches: 8. Germline CDR1 reads SGHRS; CDR2 reads YFSETQ. CDR3 DNA: TGCGCCAGCAGCTTCCGCTCCGGGACTAGCGGGGCCACAGATACGCAGTATTTT. This gives the protein CASSFRSGTSGATDTQYF.